This T cell receptor beta chain is from a study of blood T cells in healthy people across ages. Study information: Template-switching capture recovered about one barcoded beta molecule per two T cells. Findings and limits, study-wide: TCR beta diversity per million T cells fell roughly linearly with age.

Germline CDR1 reads MNHNY; CDR2 reads SVGAGI (reference sequence). The V segment lost 6 bases and the J segment 2 bases; nucleotides outside the gene matches: 6. The CDR3 has 16 residues. For this clonotype: Antigen unknown.

The authors ran a second PCR of roughly 6 to 12 cycles using a sample-barcoded 5' primer and a J-beta primer mix. A template-switch adaptor that had 12 random nucleotides put a tag on each cDNA molecule. Using its own MiXCR run on the 5' RACE reads, TCRdb lists one record per CDR3 protein. The table records approximately 880,000 distinct CDR3 sequences, about 44% of them present only once. The sample consisted of blood. This receptor was obtained from a young man in good health. J is TRBJ2-3 and V is TRBV6-6; 12 bases agree with TRBD2. CDR3 region: CASSPGLAGLTDTQYF. The DNA for the CDR3 is TGTGCCAGCAGCCCCGGACTAGCGGGACTCACAGATACGCAGTATTTT.